This record concerns one T cell receptor (beta chain) sequence. The source of the sample is a study of identical twins. TCRdb re-called the 5' RACE reads with MiXCR, one entry per CDR3 protein. The sample shows 1.5 million to 2 million distinct CDR3 sequences, about 32% of them seen only once. The germline V gene encodes CDR1 SGHTA and CDR2 FQGNSA. The CDR3 runs to 14 residues. The ends were cut back, 0 bases at V and 4 bases at J, with 8 bases in the middle. The genes are TRBV7-2 and TRBJ2-3; D gene uncertain. The TCR was taken from a newborn girl in good health. The sample comprised cord blood. The DNA of the CDR3 is TGTGCCAGCAGCTTAGCGTATTTGGCAGATACGCAGTATTTT. Encoded protein: CASSLAYLADTQYF.